These 3 T cell receptor beta chains came from one sample sequenced in a study of breast tumors, draining lymph nodes, adjacent tissues. One entry per CDR3 protein results from TCRdb running MiXCR on the multiplex PCR reads. The table shows about 270,000 distinct CDR3 sequences, with about 30% occurring only once. Samples came from axillary lymph nodes draining the breast cancer. Sequencing was performed on axillary lymph node tissue. The source of these receptors is a female donor with breast cancer. Some clones in this sample may be carry-over from other donors' samples.

The sample holds many counts of this clonotype. The genes are TRBV15 and TRBJ1-6, with TRBD1 identical over 8 bases. CDR3 length: 15 residues. Germline CDR1 LNHNV, CDR2 YYDKDF (reference sequence). J lost 5 bases, V lost 2 bases, and 2 bases had no gene match. The CDR3 nucleotides read TGTGCCACCAGCAGAACGGACAGGGATAATTCACCCCTCCACTTT. Its translation is CATSRTDRDNSPLHF.

This clonotype was counted many times. The V and J genes are TRBV27 and TRBJ1-6; 7 positions match TRBD1. Germline V gene data show CDR1 as MNHEY and CDR2 as SMNVEV (reference sequence). The CDR3 has 14 residues. The J segment lost 9 bases and the V segment lost 3 bases, leaving 5 bases of the junction unmatched. This CDR3 reads CASSFARGISPLHF. As DNA, the CDR3 is TGTGCCAGCAGTTTTGCCAGGGGGATTTCACCCCTCCACTTT.

This clonotype appeared many times. The chain is built from TRBV2 and TRBJ2-3; 9 nucleotides align to TRBD1. The germline V gene encodes CDR1 SNHLY and CDR2 FYNNEI. J was trimmed by 3 bases and V by 6 bases; bases with no gene match: 4. The CDR3 has 14 residues. CDR3 region: CASRDRGTTDTQYF. CDR3 nucleotide sequence: TGTGCCAGCAGGGACAGGGGAACTACAGATACGCAGTATTTT.